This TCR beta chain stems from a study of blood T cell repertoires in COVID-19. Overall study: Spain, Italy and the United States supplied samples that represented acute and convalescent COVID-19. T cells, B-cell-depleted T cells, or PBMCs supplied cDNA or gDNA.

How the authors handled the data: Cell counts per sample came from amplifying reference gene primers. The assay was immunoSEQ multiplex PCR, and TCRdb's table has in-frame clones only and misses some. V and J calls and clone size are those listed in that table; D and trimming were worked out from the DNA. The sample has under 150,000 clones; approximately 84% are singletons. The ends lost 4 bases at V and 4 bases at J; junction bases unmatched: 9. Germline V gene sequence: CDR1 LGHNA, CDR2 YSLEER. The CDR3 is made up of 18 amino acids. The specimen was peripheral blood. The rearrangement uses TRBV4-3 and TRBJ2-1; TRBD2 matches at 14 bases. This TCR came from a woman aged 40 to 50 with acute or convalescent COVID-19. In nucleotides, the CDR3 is TGCGCCAGCAGCCCCCGGACTAGCGGGGGGTATTGGTACAATGAGCAGTTCTTC. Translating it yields CASSPRTSGGYWYNEQFF.